This TCR beta chain was sequenced during a study of cytomegalovirus exposure and HLA in healthy donors. Study as a whole: The 120 or so validation repertoires used the same platform as the roughly 700 first-cohort repertoires (as reported by a later analysis).

Study-level points and caveats: Across donors, most TCRs were seen rarely, yet some public ones were widespread. The classifier was said to identify cytomegalovirus status with high specificity and sensitivity.

Produced via immunoSEQ multiplex PCR; TCRdb's table is partial and in-frame only. Among some 310,000 clones listed, around 90% were seen once. The CDR3 consists of 13 residues. CDR1 and CDR2 from the germline V gene are LGHNA and YSLEER. V was shortened by 4 bases and J by 6 bases, with 12 bases between the two germline ends. This clone has more than one count but fewer than ten. The target antigen is unknown. What was sequenced was PBMCs. The clonotype originates from a man aged 30 to 39 in good health and CMV-seronegative. The V call is TRBV4-3, the J call TRBJ1-1, with D hard to call. Written as DNA, the CDR3 is TGCGCCAGCAGCCCGGCGCGGGGAGCTGAAGCTTTCTTT. This translates into CASSPARGAEAFF.